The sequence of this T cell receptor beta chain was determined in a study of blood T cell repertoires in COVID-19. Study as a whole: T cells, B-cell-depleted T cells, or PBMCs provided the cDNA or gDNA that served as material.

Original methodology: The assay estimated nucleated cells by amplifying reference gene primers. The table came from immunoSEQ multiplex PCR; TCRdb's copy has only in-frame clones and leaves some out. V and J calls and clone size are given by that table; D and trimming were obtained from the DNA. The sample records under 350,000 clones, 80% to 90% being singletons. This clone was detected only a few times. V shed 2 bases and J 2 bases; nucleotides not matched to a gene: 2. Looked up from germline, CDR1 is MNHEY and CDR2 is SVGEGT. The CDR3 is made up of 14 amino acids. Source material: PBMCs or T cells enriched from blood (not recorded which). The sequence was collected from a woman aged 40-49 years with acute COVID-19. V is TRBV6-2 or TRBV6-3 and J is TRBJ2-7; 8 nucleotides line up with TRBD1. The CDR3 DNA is TGTGCCAGCAGTTACGGACAGGGCACCTACGAGCAGTACTTC. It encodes CASSYGQGTYEQYF.